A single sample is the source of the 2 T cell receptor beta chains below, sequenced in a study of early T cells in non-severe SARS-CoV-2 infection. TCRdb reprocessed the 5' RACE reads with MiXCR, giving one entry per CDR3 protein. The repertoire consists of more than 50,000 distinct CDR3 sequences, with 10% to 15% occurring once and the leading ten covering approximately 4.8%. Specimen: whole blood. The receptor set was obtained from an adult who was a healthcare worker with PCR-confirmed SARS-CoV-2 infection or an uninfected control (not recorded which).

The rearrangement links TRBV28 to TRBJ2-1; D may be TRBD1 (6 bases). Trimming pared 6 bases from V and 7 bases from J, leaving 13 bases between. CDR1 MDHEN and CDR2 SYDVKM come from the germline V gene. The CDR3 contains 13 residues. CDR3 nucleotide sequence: TGTGCCAGCAGCCCCAAGAGGGGGAATGAGCAGTTCTTC. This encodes CASSPKRGNEQFF.

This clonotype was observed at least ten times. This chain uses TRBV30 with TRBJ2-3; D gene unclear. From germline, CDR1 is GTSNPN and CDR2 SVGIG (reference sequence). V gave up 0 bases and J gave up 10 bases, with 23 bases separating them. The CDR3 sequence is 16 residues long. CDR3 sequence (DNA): TGTGCCTGGAGTGTACGTAAGAACTCATACCATACAGCGCAGTATTTT. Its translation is CAWSVRKNSYHTAQYF.